This T cell receptor beta chain was recorded in a study of CD8+ T cells in alopecia areata. The wider study: A regimen of oral tofacitinib, 5 to 10 mg twice daily, was given to treated patients.

Remarks on this clone: What it binds is unknown.

RNA was extracted and reverse transcribed into cDNA as the sequencing template. Repertoires were generated with immunoSEQ multiplex PCR, while TCRdb's copy carries only in-frame clones and drops some. The sample holds about 150,000 clones; less than 65% are singletons and the top ten take roughly 19%. The CDR3 loop spans 15 amino acids. The ends were cut back, 6 bases at V and 2 bases at J, with 16 bases in the middle. Germline V gene data show CDR1 as SNHLY and CDR2 as FYNNEI. Whole-study results and caveats: Higher clonality and more expanded CD8+ clones appeared in lesional than normal scalp.

Researchers gathered lesional scalp punch biopsies and peripheral blood from patients with alopecia areata. This material consisted of CD8+ T cells sorted from blood, taken at week 0. The chain has TRBV2 and TRBJ1-1, with D maybe TRBD1 (6 bases). The sequence derives from a human donor with alopecia areata. For the CDR3, the DNA is TGTGCCAGCAGAGATACCGGGACAACAAACACTGAAGCTTTCTTT. Translating gives CASRDTGTTNTEAFF.